The entry that follows covers one TCR beta chain sequence. The entry originates in a study of blood T cells in healthy people across ages. Primers used in a second PCR of about 6 to 12 cycles were a sample-barcoded 5' primer and a J-beta primer mix. TCRdb itself ran the 5' RACE reads through MiXCR, one entry per CDR3 protein. This table has over 700,000 distinct CDR3 sequences, 25% appearing once. These data were also reused for a study on T cells of mothers and their children.

This clonotype was sampled from a boy under 18 in good health. Source material: blood.

The CDR3 here is CASSLGGTGGLKLFF. As DNA, the CDR3 is TGTGCCAGCAGCTTAGGGGGGACAGGGGGCTTAAAACTGTTTTTT. The chain has TRBV7-2 and TRBJ1-4; 12 nucleotides line up with TRBD1. With 1 base clipped from V and 10 bases from J, the junction kept 4 bases outside the gene matches. This CDR3 has 15 residues. Germline CDR1 SGHTA, CDR2 FQGNSA.